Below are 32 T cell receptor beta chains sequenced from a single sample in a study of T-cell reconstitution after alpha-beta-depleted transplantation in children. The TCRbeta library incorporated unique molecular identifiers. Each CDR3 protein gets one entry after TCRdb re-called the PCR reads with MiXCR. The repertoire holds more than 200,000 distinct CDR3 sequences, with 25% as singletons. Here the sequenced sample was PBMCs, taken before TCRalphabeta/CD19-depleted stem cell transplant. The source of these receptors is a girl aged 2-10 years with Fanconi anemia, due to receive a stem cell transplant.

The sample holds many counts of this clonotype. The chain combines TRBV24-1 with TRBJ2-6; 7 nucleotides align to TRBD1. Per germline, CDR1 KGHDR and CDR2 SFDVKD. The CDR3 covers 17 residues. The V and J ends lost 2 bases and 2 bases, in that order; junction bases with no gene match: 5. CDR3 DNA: TGTGCCACCAGTGATTCCCAGGACAGGCCTGGGGCCAACGTCCTGACTTTC. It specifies CATSDSQDRPGANVLTF.

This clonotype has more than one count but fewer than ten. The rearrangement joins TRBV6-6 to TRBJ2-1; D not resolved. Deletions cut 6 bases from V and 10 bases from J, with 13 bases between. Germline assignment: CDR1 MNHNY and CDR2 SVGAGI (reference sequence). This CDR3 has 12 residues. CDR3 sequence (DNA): TGTGCCAGCAGCGACGCGCGAAGGGAGCAGTTCTTC. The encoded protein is CASSDARREQFF.

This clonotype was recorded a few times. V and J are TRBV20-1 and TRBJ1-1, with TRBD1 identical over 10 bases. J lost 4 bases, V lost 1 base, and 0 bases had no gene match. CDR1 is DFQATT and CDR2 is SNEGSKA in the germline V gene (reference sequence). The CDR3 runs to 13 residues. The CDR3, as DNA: TGCAGTGCTAGAGGGACAGGGGGCACTGAAGCTTTCTTT. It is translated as CSARGTGGTEAFF.

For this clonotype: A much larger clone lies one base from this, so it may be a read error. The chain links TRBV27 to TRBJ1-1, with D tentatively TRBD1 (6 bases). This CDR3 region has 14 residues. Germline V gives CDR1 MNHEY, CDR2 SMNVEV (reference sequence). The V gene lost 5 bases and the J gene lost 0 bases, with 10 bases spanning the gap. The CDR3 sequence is CASSPGVVNTEAFF. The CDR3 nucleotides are TGTGCCAGCAGTCCAGGGGTCGTGAACACTGAAGCTTTCTTT.

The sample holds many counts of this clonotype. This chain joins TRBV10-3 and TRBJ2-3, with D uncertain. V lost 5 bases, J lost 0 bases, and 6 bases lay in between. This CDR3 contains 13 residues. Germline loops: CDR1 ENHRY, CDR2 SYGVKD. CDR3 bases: TGTGCCATCAGTCTAGGGAGCACAGATACGCAGTATTTT. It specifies CAISLGSTDTQYF.

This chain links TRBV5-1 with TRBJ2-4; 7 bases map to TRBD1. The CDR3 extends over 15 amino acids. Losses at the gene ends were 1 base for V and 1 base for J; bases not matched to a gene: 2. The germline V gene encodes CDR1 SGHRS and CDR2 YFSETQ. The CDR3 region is CASSLQDRAKNIQYF. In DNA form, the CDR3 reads TGCGCCAGCAGCTTGCAGGACAGGGCCAAAAACATTCAGTACTTC.

The CDR3 coding sequence is TGCAGTGCGGATCCTAGCGGAAACGCCTACGAGCAGTACTTC. It encodes CSADPSGNAYEQYF. The chain is built from TRBV20-1 and TRBJ2-7; 7 bases line up with TRBD2. Trimming removed 6 bases from V and 2 bases from J; junction bases left unmatched: 10. The CDR3 spans 14 residues. Germline V gene lookup returns CDR1 DFQATT and CDR2 SNEGSKA (reference sequence).

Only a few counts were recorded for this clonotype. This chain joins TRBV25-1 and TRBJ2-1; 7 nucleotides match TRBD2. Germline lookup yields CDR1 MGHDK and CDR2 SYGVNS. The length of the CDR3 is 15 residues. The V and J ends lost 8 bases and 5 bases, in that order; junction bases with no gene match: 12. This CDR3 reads CASGGLLGGDNEQFF. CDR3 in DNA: TGTGCCAGCGGGGGGTTGCTGGGGGGGGACAATGAGCAGTTCTTC. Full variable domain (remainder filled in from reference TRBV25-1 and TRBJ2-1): EADIYQTPRYLVIGTGKKITLECSQTMGHDKMYWYQQDPGMELHLIHYSYGVNSTEKGDLSSESTVSRIRTEHFPLTLESARPSHTSQYLCASGGLLGGDNEQFFGPGTRLTVL.

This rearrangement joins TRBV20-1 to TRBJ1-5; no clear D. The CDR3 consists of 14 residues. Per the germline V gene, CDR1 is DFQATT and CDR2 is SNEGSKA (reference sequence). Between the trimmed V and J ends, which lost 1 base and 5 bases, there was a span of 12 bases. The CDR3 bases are TGCAGTGCTAGAGGGGGAGCTACTTATCAGCCCCAGCATTTT. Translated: CSARGGATYQPQHF.

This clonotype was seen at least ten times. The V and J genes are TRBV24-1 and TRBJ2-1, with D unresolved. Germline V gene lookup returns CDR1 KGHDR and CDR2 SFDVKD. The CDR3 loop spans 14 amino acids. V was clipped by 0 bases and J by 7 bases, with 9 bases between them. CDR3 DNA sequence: TGTGCCACCAGTGATTTGGGCAAGGTAAATGAGCAGTTCTTC. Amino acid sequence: CATSDLGKVNEQFF.

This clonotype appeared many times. CDR3: CASSYSLKSSNQPQHF. The DNA for the CDR3 is TGTGCCAGCAGTTACTCGCTTAAGAGTAGCAATCAGCCCCAGCATTTT. The V gene is TRBV6-5, the J gene TRBJ1-5; D not certain. This CDR3 is built from 16 residues. V gave up 0 bases and J gave up 0 bases, with 9 bases separating them. Germline CDR1 and CDR2: MNHEY and SVGAGI.

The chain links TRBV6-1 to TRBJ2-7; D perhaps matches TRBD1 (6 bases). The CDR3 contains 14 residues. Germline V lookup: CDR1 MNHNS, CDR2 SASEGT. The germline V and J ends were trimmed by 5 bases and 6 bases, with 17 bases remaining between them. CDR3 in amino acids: CASSRNRVVSEQYF. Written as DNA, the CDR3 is TGTGCCAGCAGTCGCAACAGGGTAGTAAGCGAGCAGTACTTC.

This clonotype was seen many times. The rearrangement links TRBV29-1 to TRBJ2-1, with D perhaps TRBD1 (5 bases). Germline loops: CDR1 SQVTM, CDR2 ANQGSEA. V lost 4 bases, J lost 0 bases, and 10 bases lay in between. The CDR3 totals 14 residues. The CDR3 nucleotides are TGCAGCGTTGGGCAGGGCAGCTCCTACAATGAGCAGTTCTTC. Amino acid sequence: CSVGQGSSYNEQFF.

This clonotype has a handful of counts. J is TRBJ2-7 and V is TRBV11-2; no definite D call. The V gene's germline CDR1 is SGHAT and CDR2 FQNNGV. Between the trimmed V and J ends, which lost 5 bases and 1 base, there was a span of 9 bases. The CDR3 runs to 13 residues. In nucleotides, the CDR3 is TGTGCCAGCAGCCCCGGACGGTCCTACGAGCAGTACTTC. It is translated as CASSPGRSYEQYF.

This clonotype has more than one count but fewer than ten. The CDR3 loop reads CSARDPLPDEAFF. In DNA form, the CDR3 reads TGCAGTGCTAGAGATCCCCTCCCGGACGAAGCTTTCTTT. V usage is TRBV20-1 and J usage is TRBJ1-1; unclear D gene. CDR1 and CDR2 from the germline V gene are DFQATT and SNEGSKA (reference sequence). This CDR3 has 13 amino acids. V was pared by 0 bases and J by 8 bases, with 13 bases between.

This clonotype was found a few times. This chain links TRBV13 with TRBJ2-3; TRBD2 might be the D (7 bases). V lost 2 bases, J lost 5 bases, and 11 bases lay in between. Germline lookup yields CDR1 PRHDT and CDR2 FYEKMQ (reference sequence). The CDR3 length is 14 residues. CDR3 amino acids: CASSLRRGRDTQYF. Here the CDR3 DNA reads TGTGCCAGCAGCTTAAGGCGGGGGCGAGATACGCAGTATTTT.

DNA of the CDR3: TGCGCCAGCAGCACTAGCGGGGGGTCCTCCTACGAGCAGTACTTC. Its translation is CASSTSGGSSYEQYF. V is TRBV5-1 and J is TRBJ2-7; 12 bases are shared with TRBD2. CDR3 length equals 15 residues. The trim removed 4 bases at V and 0 bases at J, leaving 2 bases unmatched. Germline assignment: CDR1 SGHRS and CDR2 YFSETQ.

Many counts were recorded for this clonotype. CDR3 sequence reads: CASSFRPFYEQYF. In nucleotides, the CDR3 is TGTGCCAGCAGCTTCAGGCCCTTCTACGAGCAGTACTTC. The genes are TRBV5-6 and TRBJ2-7; no definite D call. V was pared by 2 bases and J by 3 bases, with 9 bases between. CDR1 SGHDT and CDR2 YYEEEE come from the germline V gene. The CDR3 spans 13 residues.

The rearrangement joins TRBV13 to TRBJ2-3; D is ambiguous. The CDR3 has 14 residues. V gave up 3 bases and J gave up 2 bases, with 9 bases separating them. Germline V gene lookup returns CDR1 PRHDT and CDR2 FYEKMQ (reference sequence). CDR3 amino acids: CASSFNRFTDTQYF. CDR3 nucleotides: TGTGCCAGCAGCTTCAACCGATTCACAGATACGCAGTATTTT.

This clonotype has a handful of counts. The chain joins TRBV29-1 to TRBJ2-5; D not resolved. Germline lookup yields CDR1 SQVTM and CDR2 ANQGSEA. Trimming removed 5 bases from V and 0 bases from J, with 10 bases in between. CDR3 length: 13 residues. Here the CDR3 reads CSVHPWYQETQYF. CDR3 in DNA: TGCAGCGTTCATCCCTGGTACCAAGAGACCCAGTACTTC.

The CDR3 sequence: CVTQELRAKHEQYF. CDR3 in DNA: TGTGTCACCCAAGAGCTGAGGGCTAAACACGAGCAGTACTTC. The chain uses TRBV6-1 and TRBJ2-7, with a possible D match to TRBD2 (5 bases). This CDR3 spans 14 amino acids. Looked up from germline, CDR1 is MNHNS and CDR2 is SASEGT.

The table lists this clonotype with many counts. CDR3 DNA: TGTGCCAGCAGCGTAGTTGGAGATCTAAACACCGGGGAGCTGTTTTTT. This sequence encodes CASSVVGDLNTGELFF. The chain joins TRBV9 to TRBJ2-2, with D uncertain. V was clipped by 0 bases and J by 2 bases, with 11 bases between them. Germline values: CDR1 SGDLS, CDR2 YYNGEE. The CDR3 covers 16 residues.

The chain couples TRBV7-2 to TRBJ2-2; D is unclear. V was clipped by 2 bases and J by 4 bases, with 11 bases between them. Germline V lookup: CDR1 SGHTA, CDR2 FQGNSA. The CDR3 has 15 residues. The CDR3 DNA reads TGTGCCAGCAGCTTAATCCGGGCCGGCACCGGGGAGCTGTTTTTT. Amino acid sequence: CASSLIRAGTGELFF.

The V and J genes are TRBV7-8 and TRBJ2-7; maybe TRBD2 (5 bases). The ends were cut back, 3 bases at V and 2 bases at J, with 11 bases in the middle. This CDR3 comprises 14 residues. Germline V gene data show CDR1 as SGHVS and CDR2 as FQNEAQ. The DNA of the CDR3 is TGTGCCAGCAGCTTCGTTGTTAGCGCCTACGAGCAGTACTTC. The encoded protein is CASSFVVSAYEQYF.

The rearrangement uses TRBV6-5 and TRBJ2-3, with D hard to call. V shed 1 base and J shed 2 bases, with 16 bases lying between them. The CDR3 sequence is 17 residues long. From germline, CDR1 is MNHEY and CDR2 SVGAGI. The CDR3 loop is CASSYWSSPMNTDTQYF. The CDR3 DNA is TGTGCCAGCAGTTACTGGTCGTCCCCTATGAACACAGATACGCAGTATTTT.

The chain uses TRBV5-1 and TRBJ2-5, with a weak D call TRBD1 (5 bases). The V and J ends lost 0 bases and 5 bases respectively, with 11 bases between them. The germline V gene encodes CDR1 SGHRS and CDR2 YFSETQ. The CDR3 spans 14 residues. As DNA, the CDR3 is TGCGCCAGCAGCTTGGTGGCAGGGATGGAGACCCAGTACTTC. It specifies CASSLVAGMETQYF.

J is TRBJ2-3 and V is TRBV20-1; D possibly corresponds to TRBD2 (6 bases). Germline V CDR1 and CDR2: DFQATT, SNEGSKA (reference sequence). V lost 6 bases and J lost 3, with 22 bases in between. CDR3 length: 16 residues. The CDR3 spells CSAPRPGVRVTDTQYF. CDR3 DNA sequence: TGCAGTGCCCCCCGACCGGGGGTTAGGGTTACAGATACGCAGTATTTT.

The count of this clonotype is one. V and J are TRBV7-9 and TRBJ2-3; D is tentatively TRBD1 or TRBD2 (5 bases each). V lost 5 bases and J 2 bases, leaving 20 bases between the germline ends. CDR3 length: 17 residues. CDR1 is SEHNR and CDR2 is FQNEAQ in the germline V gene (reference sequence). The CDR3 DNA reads TGTGCCAGCAGCCAAACACGCATGGGGGTTCACACAGATACGCAGTATTTT. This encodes CASSQTRMGVHTDTQYF. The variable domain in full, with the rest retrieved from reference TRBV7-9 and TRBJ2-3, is DTGVSQNPRHKITKRGQNVTFRCDPISEHNRLYWYRQTLGQGPEFLTYFQNEAQLEKSRLLSDRFSAERPKGSFSTLEIQRTEQGDSAMYLCASSQTRMGVHTDTQYFGPGTRLTVL.

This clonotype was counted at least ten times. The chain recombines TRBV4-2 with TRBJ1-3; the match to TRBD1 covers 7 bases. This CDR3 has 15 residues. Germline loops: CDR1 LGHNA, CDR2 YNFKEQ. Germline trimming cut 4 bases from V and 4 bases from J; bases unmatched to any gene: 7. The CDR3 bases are TGTGCCAGCAGCCCTCCACAGGGGAGAGGAAACACCATATATTTT. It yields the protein CASSPPQGRGNTIYF.

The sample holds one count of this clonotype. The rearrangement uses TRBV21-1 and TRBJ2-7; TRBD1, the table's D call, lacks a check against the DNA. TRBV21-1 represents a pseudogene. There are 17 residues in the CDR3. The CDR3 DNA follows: TGTGCCAGCAGCTTAATGGGGCCGGGACCCACTTTCTCCGAGCAGTACTTC. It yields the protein CASSLMGPGPTFSEQYF.

The CDR3 loop is CASSDRLPLGGNIQYF. Written as DNA, the CDR3 is TGTGCCAGCAGTGACCGTCTCCCATTAGGGGGAAACATTCAGTACTTC. This chain links TRBV6-4 with TRBJ2-4, with D possibly being TRBD1 (6 bases). Between the trimmed V and J ends, which lost 2 bases and 6 bases, there was a span of 17 bases. There are 16 residues in the CDR3. From germline, CDR1 is MRHNA and CDR2 SNTAGT.

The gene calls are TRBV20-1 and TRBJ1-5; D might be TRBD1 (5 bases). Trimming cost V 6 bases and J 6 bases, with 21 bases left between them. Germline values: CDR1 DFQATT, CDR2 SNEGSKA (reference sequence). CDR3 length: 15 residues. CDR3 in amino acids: CSASVAPGGAQPQHF. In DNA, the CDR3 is TGCAGTGCCAGCGTAGCCCCCGGGGGAGCTCAGCCCCAGCATTTT.